The 3 T cell receptor beta chains below come from one sample, sequenced in a study of tumor-infiltrating lymphocytes in primary liver carcinoma. The authors made TCR beta cDNA from approximately 500 ng total RNA with a constant-region primer. Library construction for TCR beta comprised three nested multiplex PCR rounds performed with slightly modified ARM-PCR. The first two PCR rounds used TRBV1-TRBV30 forward primers with a C-beta reverse primer, 10 cycles each. Each CDR3 protein gets one entry after TCRdb re-called the multiplex PCR reads with MiXCR. The sample includes approximately 42,000 distinct CDR3 sequences, approximately 71% of them seen just once. Co-extraction of both nucleic acids (RNA and DNA) used about 18-34 mg of unsorted bulk tissue. Source material: tumor-adjacent normal liver tissue. These receptors were taken from a woman aged 25 to 39 with primary liver carcinoma and hepatitis B virus infection.

In the case of this clonotype: An end of the junction differs from the germline gene, which may be a read error. The gene calls are TRBV12-3 or TRBV12-4 and TRBJ2-5; no firm D call. CDR3 size: 11 residues. The CDR3 reads CASSTRETQYF. The DNA of the CDR3 is TGCGCCAGCAGCACAAGGGAGACCCAGTACTTC.

A note on this clonotype: Compared with germline, one end of the junction differs, possibly owing to a read error. The V call is TRBV6-2 or TRBV6-3, the J call TRBJ1-5; 10 nucleotides align to TRBD1. In germline, CDR1 is MNHEY, CDR2 SVGEGT. The CDR3 loop spans 15 amino acids. CDR3 sequence: CAGSSGTGDYKPQHF. The CDR3 nucleotides read TGTGCCGGCAGCAGCGGGACAGGGGATTATAAGCCCCAGCATTTT.

The chain uses TRBV5-6 and TRBJ1-3; 9 bases fit TRBD1. Germline values: CDR1 SGHDT, CDR2 YYEEEE. This CDR3 is built from 15 residues. V shed 5 bases, J shed 2 bases, and the junction held 5 bases outside the gene matches. The CDR3 DNA reads as TGTGCCAGCAGTGCCGGGACAGGGCCTGGAAACACCATATATTTT. Translation gives CASSAGTGPGNTIYF.